What follows describes a single T cell receptor (beta chain). The sample is drawn from a study of immune cell composition in non-small cell lung cancer. CDR1 is LNHNV and CDR2 is YYDKDF in the germline V gene (reference sequence). The CDR3 is made up of 13 amino acids. The V gene lost 0 bases and the J gene lost 8 bases, with 10 bases spanning the gap. Normal lung was sampled as far from the tumour as possible, at least 3 cm. The repertoire was sequenced with immunoSEQ multiplex PCR; TCRdb's copy has only in-frame clones and lacks some. The table lists about 4,500 clones, approximately 71% of them singletons.

What was sequenced was non-adjacent lung tissue. The sequence derives from a human donor with non-small cell lung cancer. V usage is TRBV15 and J usage is TRBJ1-2; D unclear. In DNA form, the CDR3 reads TGTGCCACCAGCAGAGAATACCAGGCCGGCTACACCTTC. Protein product: CATSREYQAGYTF.